This is a list of T cell receptor beta chains from one sample in a study of cytomegalovirus exposure and HLA in healthy donors. This table comes from immunoSEQ multiplex PCR, and its TCRdb copy is limited to in-frame clones, with some not included. The table includes approximately 130,000 clones, roughly 80% detected once. Material for sequencing was PBMCs. All receptors come from a man aged 50-59 years in good health and CMV-seronegative. CDR3s include the opening cysteine and the closing phenylalanine or tryptophan. D genes are given only for firm matches. Rows may omit the clone size; those that give it use once, few, many or a size class.

v_gene,d_gene,j_gene,abundance,CDR3aa,CDR3nt
TRBV6-6,TRBD1,TRBJ2-2,few,CASSQRDRAAGELFF,TGTGCCAGCAGTCAGAGGGACAGGGCGGCCGGGGAGCTGTTTTTT
TRBV5-6,TRBD2,TRBJ2-3,NA,CASSSASGTSTDTQYF,TGTGCCAGCAGCTCCGCTAGCGGAACTAGCACAGATACGCAGTATTTT
TRBV28,TRBD2,TRBJ2-1,NA,CASSSGLAGVQITYNEQFF,TGTGCCAGCAGTTCCGGTCTAGCGGGGGTACAAATAACTTACAATGAGCAGTTCTTC
TRBV6-1,TRBD1,TRBJ1-2,NA,CASIMTGELNYGYTF,TGTGCCAGCATCATGACAGGGGAACTCAACTATGGCTACACCTTC
TRBV19,NA,TRBJ1-1,once,CASSNHMNTEAFF,TGTGCCAGTAGTAATCACATGAACACTGAAGCTTTCTTT
TRBV19,NA,TRBJ2-3,NA,CASSTNLATTDTQYF,TGTGCCAGTAGTACGAACTTAGCGACCACAGATACGCAGTATTTT
TRBV5-1,NA,TRBJ2-1,NA,CASSSSSYNEQFF,TGCGCCAGCAGCTCCAGCTCCTACAATGAGCAGTTCTTC
TRBV29-1,NA,TRBJ1-2,NA,CSVDGLYGYTF,TGCAGCGTCGACGGACTCTATGGCTACACCTTC
TRBV28,NA,TRBJ2-7,NA,CASSLTGKTYEQYF,TGTGCCAGCAGTTTGACAGGAAAAACATACGAGCAGTACTTC
TRBV27,TRBD2,TRBJ2-7,once,CASSLLAGGSYEQYF,TGTGCCAGCAGTTTACTAGCGGGAGGTTCCTACGAGCAGTACTTC
TRBV9,TRBD2,TRBJ2-5,NA,CASSVTGTSGKETQYF,TGTGCCAGCAGCGTGACCGGGACTAGCGGCAAAGAGACCCAGTACTTC
TRBV2,NA,TRBJ1-2,once,CASSISQGTDGYTF,TGTGCCAGCAGTATCTCGCAGGGAACCGATGGCTACACCTTC
TRBV4-3,NA,TRBJ2-2,NA,CASSQDIVRGSGELFF,TGCGCCAGCAGCCAAGATATAGTGAGAGGGTCTGGGGAGCTGTTTTTT
TRBV2,TRBD2,TRBJ2-7,NA,CASRVLAGGTYEQYF,TGTGCCAGCAGAGTACTAGCGGGAGGCACCTACGAGCAGTACTTC
TRBV2,NA,TRBJ1-5,NA,CASSEGGGIQPQHF,TGTGCCAGCAGTGAAGGGGGGGGTATACAGCCCCAGCATTTT
TRBV9,NA,TRBJ1-4,NA,CASSVDASEATNEKLFF,TGTGCCAGCAGCGTAGACGCCAGCGAGGCAACTAATGAAAAACTGTTTTTT
TRBV7-2,NA,TRBJ2-2,NA,CASGRGAANTGELFF,TGTGCCAGCGGGAGGGGGGCAGCGAACACCGGGGAGCTGTTTTTT
TRBV6-1,NA,TRBJ2-1,NA,CASSDVQGTYNEQFF,TGTGCCAGCAGTGACGTTCAGGGGACCTACAATGAGCAGTTCTTC
TRBV6-5,NA,TRBJ2-3,NA,CASSFSTRDTQYF,TGTGCCAGCAGTTTCTCTACGCGAGATACGCAGTATTTT
TRBV4-3,TRBD2,TRBJ2-7,NA,CASSQDLAGTSYEQYF,TGCGCCAGCAGCCAAGATCTAGCGGGAACCTCCTACGAGCAGTACTTC
TRBV30,NA,TRBJ2-7,once,CAWSVQRLSSYEQYF,TGTGCCTGGAGTGTTCAGCGCCTGAGCTCCTACGAGCAGTACTTC
TRBV7-2,NA,TRBJ1-4,NA,CASSLGTAGNEKLFF,TGTGCCAGCAGCTTAGGGACAGCCGGAAATGAAAAACTGTTTTTT
TRBV27,TRBD2,TRBJ2-1,NA,CASRIVAATSGSGFYNEQFF,TGTGCCAGCAGGATCGTCGCCGCGACTAGCGGGAGCGGTTTCTACAATGAGCAGTTCTTC
TRBV7-6,NA,TRBJ2-7,NA,CASSLDRVGEQYF,TGTGCCAGCAGCTTAGACAGGGTAGGCGAGCAGTACTTC
TRBV15,NA,TRBJ1-5,once,CATSGSRNQPQHF,TGTGCCACCAGCGGGTCCAGGAATCAGCCCCAGCATTTT
TRBV2,NA,TRBJ2-2,NA,CASSTLSSAFGELFF,TGTGCCAGCAGTACTTTGTCTAGTGCCTTCGGGGAGCTGTTTTTT
TRBV11-2,TRBD1,TRBJ2-5,NA,CASTTGTGTETQYF,TGTGCCAGCACCACCGGGACAGGGACAGAGACCCAGTACTTC
TRBV28,TRBD2,TRBJ2-7,NA,CASSLGSSGSYEQYF,TGTGCCAGCAGTTTAGGGTCTAGCGGGAGCTACGAGCAGTACTTC
TRBV7-2,NA,TRBJ2-7,NA,CASSLAAGNTFHEQYF,TGTGCCAGCAGCTTAGCCGCGGGAAATACTTTCCACGAGCAGTACTTC
TRBV6-1,NA,TRBJ2-2,NA,CASSEELASGELFF,TGTGCCAGCAGTGAAGAACTAGCCTCCGGGGAGCTGTTTTTT
TRBV19,TRBD1,TRBJ1-2,few,CASSNGQGSGYTF,TGTGCCAGTAGTAATGGACAGGGGAGTGGCTACACCTTC
TRBV29-1,TRBD1,TRBJ2-1,NA,CSVEGRQGFEQFF,TGCAGCGTTGAAGGGAGACAGGGGTTTGAGCAGTTCTTC
TRBV6-1,NA,TRBJ2-5,NA,CASSGGGAGETQYF,TGTGCCAGCAGTGGGGGGGGCGCAGGGGAGACCCAGTACTTC
TRBV30,NA,TRBJ2-3,NA,CAWSPTAGGNTQYF,TGTGCCTGGAGTCCGACAGCAGGGGGGAATACGCAGTATTTT
TRBV25-1,TRBD1,TRBJ2-5,NA,CASQGQPGETQYF,TGTGCCAGCCAGGGACAGCCGGGGGAGACCCAGTACTTC
TRBV27,TRBD1,TRBJ1-2,few,CASSFATGGGYTF,TGTGCCAGCAGTTTCGCTACAGGGGGAGGCTACACCTTC
TRBV7-3,NA,TRBJ2-3,NA,CASSRDFTDTQYF,TGTGCCAGCAGCCGGGACTTCACAGATACGCAGTATTTT
TRBV19,NA,TRBJ1-5,NA,CASSISAVGNNQPQHF,TGTGCCAGTAGTATCTCTGCAGTTGGTAACAATCAGCCCCAGCATTTT
TRBV13,NA,TRBJ1-6,NA,CASSLFLGVLNSPLHF,TGTGCCAGCAGCTTATTTCTCGGGGTTCTTAATTCACCCCTCCACTTT
TRBV10-3,NA,TRBJ1-6,NA,CAISEQANSPLHF,TGTGCCATCAGTGAACAGGCAAATTCACCCCTCCACTTT
TRBV28,TRBD2,TRBJ2-7,NA,CASSSPGGYEQYF,TGTGCCAGCAGTTCTCCGGGGGGCTACGAGCAGTACTTC
TRBV5-1,TRBD2,TRBJ2-7,NA,CASSLGFGAGFSYEQYF,TGCGCCAGCAGTTTGGGATTCGGAGCGGGGTTCTCCTACGAGCAGTACTTC
TRBV6-1,TRBD1,TRBJ2-5,NA,CASSGGQGEGTQYF,TGTGCCAGCAGTGGGGGACAGGGGGAAGGGACCCAGTACTTC
TRBV6-6,TRBD2,TRBJ2-7,NA,CASSLGLAGKVREQYF,TGTGCCAGCAGCCTGGGACTAGCGGGAAAGGTTCGCGAGCAGTACTTC